This T cell receptor beta chain was identified in a study of blood T cell repertoires in COVID-19. For the study at large: Whether acute or convalescent, the COVID-19 samples came from the United States, Italy and Spain.

Original processing methods: By means of reference gene primer amplification, nucleated cell counts were estimated. Clones were sequenced by immunoSEQ multiplex PCR, and TCRdb holds only the in-frame ones, with some missing. For V, J and clone size, that table is used; D and trimming come from the DNA. Of about 140,000 clones in the sample, 60% to 80% were seen once. This clone was seen a handful of times. The study drew participants aged about 18 to 89 years from 20 to 30 US areas. Cohort 3 recovered donors had two negative PCRs, clearance, or symptom resolution. The specimen was PBMCs or T cells enriched from blood (not recorded which). The origin of this receptor is a woman between 45 and 60 years old who had recovered from COVID-19.

This chain's CDR3 is CASSLTSPGQKNSPLHF. CDR3 bases: TGTGCCAGCAGTTTAACATCCCCTGGACAGAAAAATTCACCCCTCCACTTT. V and J are TRBV27 and TRBJ1-6; possible D gene TRBD1, 6 bases. The germline gives CDR1 MNHEY, CDR2 SMNVEV (reference sequence). Trimming removed 2 bases at V and 7 bases at J, with 18 bases between. The CDR3 is 17 amino acids.